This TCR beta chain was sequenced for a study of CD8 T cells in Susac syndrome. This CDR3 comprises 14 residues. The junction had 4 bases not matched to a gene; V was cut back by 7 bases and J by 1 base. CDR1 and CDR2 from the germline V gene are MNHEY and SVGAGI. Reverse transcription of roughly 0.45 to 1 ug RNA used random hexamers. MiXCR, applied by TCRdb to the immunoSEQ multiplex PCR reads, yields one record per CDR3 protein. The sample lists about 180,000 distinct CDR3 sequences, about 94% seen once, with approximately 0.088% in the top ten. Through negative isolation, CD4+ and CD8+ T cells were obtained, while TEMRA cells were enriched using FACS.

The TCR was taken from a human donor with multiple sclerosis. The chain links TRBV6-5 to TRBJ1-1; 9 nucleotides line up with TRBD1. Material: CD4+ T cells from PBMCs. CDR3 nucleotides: TGTGCCAGCACCAAGACAGGGGGGAACACTGAAGCTTTCTTT. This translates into CASTKTGGNTEAFF.